This T cell receptor (beta chain) was profiled in a study of blood T cell repertoires in COVID-19. Turning to the study itself: The cDNA or gDNA used as material had been derived from T cells, B-cell-depleted T cells, or PBMCs.

In the authors' workflow: Scientists estimated how many nucleated cells there were by amplifying reference gene primers. TCRdb's table, derived via immunoSEQ multiplex PCR, lists solely in-frame clones and lacks some. V and J calls and clone size are as listed in that table; D and trimming were resolved from the DNA. The sample contains about 170,000 clones, approximately 84% of which appear only once. With V trimmed by 4 bases and J by 9 bases, 7 bases remained unmatched. This CDR3 contains 15 residues. CDR1 is LGHDT, CDR2 YNNKEL, per germline (reference sequence). The source is a human donor with acute or convalescent COVID-19. The donor label of this sample is uncertain. Sequencing was performed on peripheral blood. The J gene is TRBJ2-1, the V gene TRBV3-1 (or the pseudogene TRBV3-2); 12 bases match TRBD2. The CDR3 DNA sequence: TGTGCCAGCAGCCCTTGGACTAGCGGGATCGGTGAGCAGTTCTTC. It yields the protein CASSPWTSGIGEQFF.